The source of this T cell receptor (beta chain) is a study of blood T cells in healthy people across ages. A J-beta primer mix and a sample-barcoded 5' primer were used in a second PCR of about 6 to 12 cycles. TCRdb independently ran MiXCR on the 5' RACE reads; one entry per CDR3 protein. The data contain some 800,000 distinct CDR3 sequences, 20% to 25% of them singletons. This clonotype was observed a handful of times. There are 12 residues in the CDR3. The V end lost 3 bases, the J end lost 3 bases, and 5 bases lay between the germline ends. The same data also went into a second study, on T cells of mothers and their children.

This TCR came from a boy aged 5 to 17 in good health. Sequenced material: blood. The chain has TRBV12-3 or TRBV12-4 and TRBJ2-5, with D unclear. In nucleotides, the CDR3 is TGTGCCAGCAGTTTCTATGAAGAGACCCAGTACTTC. Amino acids: CASSFYEETQYF.